This T cell receptor beta chain is drawn from a study of T-cell memory formation after mild COVID-19. The overall study: TCR clusters were largely donor specific.

The V gene's germline CDR1 is LNHDA and CDR2 SQIVND (reference sequence). The junction had 21 bases not matched to a gene; V was cut back by 7 bases and J by 4 bases. The CDR3 is 19 residues long. Study-level findings and limits: CM and EM subsets held most contracting CD4+ clones; EMRA held CD8+ ones. Later expanders leaned CD4+, whereas day 15 to 85 contracting clones were balanced CD4/CD8.

This clonotype was counted once. Its antigen remains unidentified. 5'RACE primed at constant segments yielded TCR alpha and TCR beta cDNA libraries bearing sample barcodes and UMIs. TCRdb redid the calling of the 5' RACE reads with MiXCR, one entry per CDR3 protein. The table lists a few hundred thousand distinct CDR3 sequences, about 20% of them singletons, with 7.5% to 9.5% in the top ten. This receptor was identified in an adult woman who had mild COVID-19 (a few samples of this study predate the infection). Cell type and time point are not known. Material for sequencing was PBMCs or a T cell subset sorted from them (not recorded which). V is TRBV19 and J is TRBJ1-2; 10 bases map to TRBD1. CDR3 sequence reads: CASTNPRGPTGGGIYGYTF. DNA of the CDR3: TGTGCCAGTACCAATCCCAGAGGCCCGACAGGGGGCGGAATCTATGGCTACACCTTC.